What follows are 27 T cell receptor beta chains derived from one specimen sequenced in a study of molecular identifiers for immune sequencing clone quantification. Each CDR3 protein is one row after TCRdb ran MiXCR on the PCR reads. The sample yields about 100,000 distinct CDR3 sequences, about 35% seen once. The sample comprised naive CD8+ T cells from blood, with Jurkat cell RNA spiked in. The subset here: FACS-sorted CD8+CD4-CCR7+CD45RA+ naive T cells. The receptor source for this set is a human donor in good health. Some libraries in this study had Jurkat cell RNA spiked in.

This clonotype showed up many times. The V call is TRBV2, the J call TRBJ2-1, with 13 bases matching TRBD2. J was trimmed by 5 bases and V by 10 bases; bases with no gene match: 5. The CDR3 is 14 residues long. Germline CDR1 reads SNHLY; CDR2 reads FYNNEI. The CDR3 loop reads CATGGLAGNNEQFF. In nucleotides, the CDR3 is TGTGCCACCGGGGGACTAGCGGGGAACAATGAGCAGTTCTTC.

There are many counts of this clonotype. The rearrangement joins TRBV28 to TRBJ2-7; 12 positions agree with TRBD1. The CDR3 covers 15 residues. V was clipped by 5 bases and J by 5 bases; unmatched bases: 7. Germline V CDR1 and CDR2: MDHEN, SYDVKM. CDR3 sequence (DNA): TGTGCCAGCAGTCCTCCGGGACAGGGGGCCCACGAGCAGTACTTC. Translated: CASSPPGQGAHEQYF. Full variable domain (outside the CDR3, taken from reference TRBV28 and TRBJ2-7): DVKVTQSSRYLVKRTGEKVFLECVQDMDHENMFWYRQDPGLGLRLIYFSYDVKMKEKGDIPEGYSVSREKKERFSLILESASTNQTSMYLCASSPPGQGAHEQYFGPGTRLTVT.

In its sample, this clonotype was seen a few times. CDR3 sequence (DNA): TGTGCCAGCAGTCCCCCATACGGGTACGAGCAGTACTTC. It specifies CASSPPYGYEQYF. V and J are TRBV27 and TRBJ2-7; D is uncertain. Trimming stripped 5 bases from V and 4 bases from J, with 12 bases between. Germline V gives CDR1 MNHEY, CDR2 SMNVEV (reference sequence). This CDR3 is 13 amino acids long.

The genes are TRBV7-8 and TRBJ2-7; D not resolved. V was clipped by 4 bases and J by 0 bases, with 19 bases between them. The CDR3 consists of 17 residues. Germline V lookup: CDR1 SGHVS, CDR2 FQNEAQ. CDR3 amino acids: CASSSPTQHLSSYEQYF. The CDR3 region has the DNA TGTGCCAGCAGCTCCCCGACCCAACACCTAAGCTCCTACGAGCAGTACTTC.

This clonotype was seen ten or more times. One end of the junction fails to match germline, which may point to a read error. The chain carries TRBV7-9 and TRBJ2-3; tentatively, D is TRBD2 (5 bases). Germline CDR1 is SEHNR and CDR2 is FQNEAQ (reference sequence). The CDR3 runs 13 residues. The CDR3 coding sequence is TGTGCCAGCAGCTTAGCGGGGAGCATCGCCGCTGATTTT. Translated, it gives CASSLAGSIAADF.

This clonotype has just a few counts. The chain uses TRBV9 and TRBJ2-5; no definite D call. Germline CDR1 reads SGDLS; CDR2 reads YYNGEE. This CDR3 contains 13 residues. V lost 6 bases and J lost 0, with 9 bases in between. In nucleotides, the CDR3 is TGTGCCAGCAACGCTAGGAACCAAGAGACCCAGTACTTC. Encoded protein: CASNARNQETQYF.

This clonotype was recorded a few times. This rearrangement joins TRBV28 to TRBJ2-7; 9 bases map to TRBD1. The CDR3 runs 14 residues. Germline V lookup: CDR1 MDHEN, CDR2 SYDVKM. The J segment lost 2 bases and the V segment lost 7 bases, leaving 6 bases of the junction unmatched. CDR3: CASIPRDRAYEQYF. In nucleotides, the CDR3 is TGTGCCAGCATTCCCCGGGACAGGGCCTACGAGCAGTACTTC.

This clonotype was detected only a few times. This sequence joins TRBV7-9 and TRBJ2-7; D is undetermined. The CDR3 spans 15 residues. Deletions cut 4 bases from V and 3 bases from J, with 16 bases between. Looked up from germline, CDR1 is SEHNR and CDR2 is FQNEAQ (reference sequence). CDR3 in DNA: TGTGCCAGCAGCTCCCGACCCGGGTCTGGCTACGAGCAGTACTTC. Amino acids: CASSSRPGSGYEQYF.

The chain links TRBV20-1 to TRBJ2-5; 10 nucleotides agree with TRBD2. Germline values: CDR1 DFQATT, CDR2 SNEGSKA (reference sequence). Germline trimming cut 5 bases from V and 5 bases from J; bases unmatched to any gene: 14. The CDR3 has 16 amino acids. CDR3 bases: TGCAGTGCTGGATCCGGGCTAGCGGGAGCGTGGGAGACCCAGTACTTC. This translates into CSAGSGLAGAWETQYF.

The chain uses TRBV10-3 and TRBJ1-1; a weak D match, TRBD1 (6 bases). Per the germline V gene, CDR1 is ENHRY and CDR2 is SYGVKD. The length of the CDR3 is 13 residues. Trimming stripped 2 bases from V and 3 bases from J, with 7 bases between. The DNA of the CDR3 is TGTGCCATCAGTGAGACAGGGTACACTGAAGCTTTCTTT. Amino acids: CAISETGYTEAFF.

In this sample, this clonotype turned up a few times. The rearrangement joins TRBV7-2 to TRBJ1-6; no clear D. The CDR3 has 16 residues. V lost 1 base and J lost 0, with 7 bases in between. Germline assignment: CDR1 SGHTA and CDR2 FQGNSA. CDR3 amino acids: CASSLEVGSYNSPLHF. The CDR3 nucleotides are TGTGCCAGCAGCTTAGAAGTAGGCTCCTATAATTCACCCCTCCACTTT. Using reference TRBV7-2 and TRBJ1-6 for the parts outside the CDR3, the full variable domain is GAGVSQSPSNKVTEKGKDVELRCDPISGHTALYWYRQSLGQGLEFLIYFQGNSAPDKSGLPSDRFSAERTGGSVSTLTIQRTQQEDSAVYLCASSLEVGSYNSPLHFGNGTRLTVT.

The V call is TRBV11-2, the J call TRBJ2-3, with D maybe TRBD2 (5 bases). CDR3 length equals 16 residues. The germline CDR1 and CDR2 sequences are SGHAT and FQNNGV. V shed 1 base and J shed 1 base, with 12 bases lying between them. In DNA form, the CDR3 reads TGTGCCAGCAGCTTAGTAGCTAGCTCGGGCACAGATACGCAGTATTTT. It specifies CASSLVASSGTDTQYF.

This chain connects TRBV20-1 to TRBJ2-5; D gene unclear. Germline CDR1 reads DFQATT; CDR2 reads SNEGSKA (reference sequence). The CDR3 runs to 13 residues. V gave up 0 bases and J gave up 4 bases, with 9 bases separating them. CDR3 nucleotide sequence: TGCAGTGCTAGAGATCTGGTCGGAGAGACCCAGTACTTC. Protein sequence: CSARDLVGETQYF.

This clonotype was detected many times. The CDR3 nucleotides are TGTGCCAGCAGCCAAAGTGGGGATTTGGAAAAACTGTTTTTT. Translated: CASSQSGDLEKLFF. The rearrangement joins TRBV7-9 to TRBJ1-4; no firm D call. Trimming shortened V by 5 bases and J by 8 bases, and 15 bases separated the two germline ends. The CDR3 extends over 14 amino acids. Germline assignment: CDR1 SEHNR and CDR2 FQNEAQ (reference sequence).

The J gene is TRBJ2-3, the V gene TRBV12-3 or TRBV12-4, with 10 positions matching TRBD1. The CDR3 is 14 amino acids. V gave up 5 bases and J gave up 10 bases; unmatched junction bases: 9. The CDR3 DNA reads TGTGCCAGCAGTAGACAGGGGGCTTTGGGTGCGCAGTATTTT. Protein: CASSRQGALGAQYF.

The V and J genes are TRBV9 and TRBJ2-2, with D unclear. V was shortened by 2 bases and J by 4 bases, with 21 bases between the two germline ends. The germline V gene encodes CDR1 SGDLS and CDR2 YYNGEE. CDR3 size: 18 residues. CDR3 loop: CASSVHQDGGWATGELFF. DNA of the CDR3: TGTGCCAGCAGCGTGCACCAGGACGGCGGATGGGCCACCGGGGAGCTGTTTTTT.

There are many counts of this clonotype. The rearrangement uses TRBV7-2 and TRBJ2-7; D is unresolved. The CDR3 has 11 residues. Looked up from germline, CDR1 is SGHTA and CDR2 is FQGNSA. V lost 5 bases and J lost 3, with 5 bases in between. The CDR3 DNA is TGTGCCAGCAGCCTCAACTACGAGCAGTACTTC. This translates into CASSLNYEQYF.

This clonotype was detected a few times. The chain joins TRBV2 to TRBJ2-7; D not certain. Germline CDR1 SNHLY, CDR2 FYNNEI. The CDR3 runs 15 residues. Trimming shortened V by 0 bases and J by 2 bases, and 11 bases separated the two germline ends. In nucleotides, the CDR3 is TGTGCCAGCAGTGAAGCGCTTCCTGGGCCCTACGAGCAGTACTTC. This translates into CASSEALPGPYEQYF.

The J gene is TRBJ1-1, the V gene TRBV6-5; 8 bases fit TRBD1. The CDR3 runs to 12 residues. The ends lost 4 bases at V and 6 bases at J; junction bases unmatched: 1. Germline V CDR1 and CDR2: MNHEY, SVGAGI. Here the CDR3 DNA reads TGTGCCAGCAGTTCGGACAGGGCTGAAGCTTTCTTT. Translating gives CASSSDRAEAFF.

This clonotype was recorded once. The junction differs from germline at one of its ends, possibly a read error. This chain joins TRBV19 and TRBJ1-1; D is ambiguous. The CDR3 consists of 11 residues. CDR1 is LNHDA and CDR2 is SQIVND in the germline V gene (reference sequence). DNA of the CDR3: TGTGCCGGTAGTACGAACACTGAAGCTTTCTTT. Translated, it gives CAGSTNTEAFF.

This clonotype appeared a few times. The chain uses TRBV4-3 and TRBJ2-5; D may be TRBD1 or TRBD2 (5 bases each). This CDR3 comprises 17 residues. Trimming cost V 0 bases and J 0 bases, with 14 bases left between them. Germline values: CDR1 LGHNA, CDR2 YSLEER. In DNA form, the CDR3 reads TGCGCCAGCAGCCAAGATGGTACGGGGCTCCACCAAGAGACCCAGTACTTC. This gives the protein CASSQDGTGLHQETQYF.

The CDR3 sequence: CASSLMGQGVTDTQYF. DNA of the CDR3: TGTGCCAGCAGTTTAATGGGACAGGGGGTGACTGATACGCAGTATTTT. The chain has TRBV28 and TRBJ2-3, with 11 bases matching TRBD1. V was pared by 2 bases and J by 6 bases, with 7 bases of the junction left unmatched. Germline V gene data show CDR1 as MDHEN and CDR2 as SYDVKM. The CDR3 loop spans 16 amino acids.

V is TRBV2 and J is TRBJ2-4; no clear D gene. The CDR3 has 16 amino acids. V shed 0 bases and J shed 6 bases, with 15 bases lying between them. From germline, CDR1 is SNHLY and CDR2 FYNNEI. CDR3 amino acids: CASSEALLGTLNIQYF. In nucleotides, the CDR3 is TGTGCCAGCAGTGAAGCGCTATTGGGAACTCTAAACATTCAGTACTTC.

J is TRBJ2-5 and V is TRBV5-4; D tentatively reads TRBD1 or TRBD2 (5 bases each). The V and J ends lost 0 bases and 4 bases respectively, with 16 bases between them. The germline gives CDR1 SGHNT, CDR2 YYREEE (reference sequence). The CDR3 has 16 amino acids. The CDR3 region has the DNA TGTGCCAGCAGCTTGGTGGACATCGGGGTAGGAGAGACCCAGTACTTC. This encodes CASSLVDIGVGETQYF.

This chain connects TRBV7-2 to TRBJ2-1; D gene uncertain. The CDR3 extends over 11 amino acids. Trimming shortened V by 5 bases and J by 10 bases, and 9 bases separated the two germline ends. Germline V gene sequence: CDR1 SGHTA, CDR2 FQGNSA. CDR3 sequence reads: CASSTGPEQFF. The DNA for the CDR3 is TGTGCCAGCAGCACCGGGCCGGAGCAGTTCTTC.

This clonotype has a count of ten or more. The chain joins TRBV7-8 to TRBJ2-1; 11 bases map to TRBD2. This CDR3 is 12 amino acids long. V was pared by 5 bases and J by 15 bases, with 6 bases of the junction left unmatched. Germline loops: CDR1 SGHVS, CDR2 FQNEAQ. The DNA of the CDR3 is TGTGCCAGCAGCCTCCTACTAGCGGGAGTGTTCTTC. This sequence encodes CASSLLLAGVFF.

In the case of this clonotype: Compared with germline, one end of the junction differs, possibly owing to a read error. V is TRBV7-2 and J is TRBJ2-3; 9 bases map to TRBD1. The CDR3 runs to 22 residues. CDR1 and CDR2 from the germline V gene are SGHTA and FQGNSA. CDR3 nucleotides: TGTGCCAGCAGCTTAGCTCCGCCCTTCATGCTCGGGACAGGGAGTAGGACAGATGCGCAGTATTTT. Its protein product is CASSLAPPFMLGTGSRTDAQYF.